The rows below give T cell receptor beta chains drawn from one sample of a study of neurological immune-mediated disorders. From the 5' RACE reads, TCRdb called clonotypes with MiXCR, one entry per CDR3 protein. The data hold around 83,000 distinct CDR3 sequences, with roughly 14% observed a single time. Specimen: PBMCs. The receptors shown here come from a woman aged 45-59 years in good health. Each CDR3 is given with its conserved first and last residue. The D gene is left open where the match is weak. Clone size is given for some rows only: seen once, a few or many times, or a class if the clone is expanded.

V gene	clone size	J gene	D gene	CDR3 length	CDR3 DNA	CDR3 protein
TRBV14	many	TRBJ2-4	-	17	TGTGCCAGCAGCCAAGGATACGGGCAGGGGAACAAAAACATTCAGTACTTC	CASSQGYGQGNKNIQYF
TRBV5-1	few	TRBJ1-2	-	15	TGCGCCAGCAGCTTGGCCGGGGGACTCGACTATGGCTACACCTTC	CASSLAGGLDYGYTF
TRBV20-1	many	TRBJ2-2	-	14	TGCAGTGCTATCGGTCAGGGGAACACCGGGGAGCTGTTTTTT	CSAIGQGNTGELFF
TRBV6-5	many	TRBJ1-2	-	12	TGTGCCTCCACAAGTCGGGGGCAAGGCTACACCTTC	CASTSRGQGYTF
TRBV5-1	few	TRBJ2-2	-	14	TGCGCCAGCAGCTTGGAACGGTACACCGGGGAGCTGTTTTTT	CASSLERYTGELFF
TRBV9	many	TRBJ1-1	-	13	TGTGCCAGCAGCGACCCAGGGCTCCCGGTAGCTTTCTTT	CASSDPGLPVAFF
TRBV10-3	many	TRBJ2-1	TRBD1	15	TGTGCCATCAGTGAAAGACAGGGGGCCTACAATGAGCAGTTCTTC	CAISERQGAYNEQFF
TRBV20-1	many	TRBJ2-7	-	10	TGCAGTGCTAGAGCCGAGGGGCAGTACTTC	CSARAEGQYF
TRBV10-3	many	TRBJ1-3	-	15	TGTGCCATCACGGAACATGATTACTCTGGAAACACCATATATTTT	CAITEHDYSGNTIYF
TRBV5-1	many	TRBJ2-7	-	13	TGCGCCAGCAGCTTTCGACTTAATTACGAGCAGTACTTC	CASSFRLNYEQYF
TRBV20-1	many	TRBJ2-7	TRBD1	14	TGCAGTGCTGGCGGTGGACAGGGGTACGGTCGGCAGTACTTC	CSAGGGQGYGRQYF
TRBV5-5	-	TRBJ1-1	-	14	TGTACCAACAGCGCGACAAGGATGAACACTGAAGCTTTCTTT	CTNSATRMNTEAFF
TRBV24-1	many	TRBJ2-3	-	15	TGTGCCACCAGTGATCCCGGGACCACCACAGATACGCAGTATTTT	CATSDPGTTTDTQYF
TRBV4-2	many	TRBJ1-2	-	15	TGTGCCAGCAGCCAAGCGAAGACGGAATCTTATGGCTACACCTTC	CASSQAKTESYGYTF
TRBV5-1	many	TRBJ1-1	TRBD1	13	TGCGCCAGCAGCTTGGGGGACAGGTCCGGAGCTTTCTTT	CASSLGDRSGAFF
TRBV11-2	many	TRBJ1-3	-	12	TGTGCCAGCAGCTTACTGGGAAACACCATATATTTT	CASSLLGNTIYF
TRBV29-1	many	TRBJ2-7	-	16	TGCAGCGTTGATGGACTGCCGGGCATCAGCTCCTACGAGCAGTACTTC	CSVDGLPGISSYEQYF
TRBV6-2/TRBV6-3	many	TRBJ2-6	-	16	TGTGCCAGCAGGGATTCAGGGGCGGGTGGGGCCAACGTCCTGACTTTC	CASRDSGAGGANVLTF
TRBV7-2	many	TRBJ1-5	-	13	TGTGCCAGCAGCTTAGAGGTGTATCAGCCCCAGCATTTT	CASSLEVYQPQHF
TRBV10-3	many	TRBJ1-1	-	14	TGTGCCATCAGTGAGTCGGGAGCCAGCACTGAAGCTTTCTTT	CAISESGASTEAFF
TRBV20-1	many	TRBJ2-3	-	13	TGCAGTGCTGGGCGGGGGCGCACAGATACGCAGTATTTT	CSAGRGRTDTQYF
TRBV12-3/TRBV12-4	-	TRBJ1-5	TRBD1	16	TGTGCCAGCAGAGCCAGGGGGCAAACAAGCAATCAGCCCCAGCATTTT	CASRARGQTSNQPQHF
TRBV6-1	many	TRBJ2-5	-	11	TGTGCCAGCTTCGGGGAAGAGACCCAGTACTTC	CASFGEETQYF
TRBV10-3	many	TRBJ2-7	-	15	TGTGCCATCAGCTGGCGCACTGGGGACCTGGGGGAGCAGTACTTC	CAISWRTGDLGEQYF
TRBV2	many	TRBJ2-5	-	15	TGTGCCAGCAGTGTGTTTGGGTCCTCCCAAGAGACCCAGTACTTC	CASSVFGSSQETQYF
TRBV7-9	many	TRBJ1-1	-	15	TGTGCCAGCAGCTTCCTAGTCGGGGGTAACACTGAAGCTTTCTTT	CASSFLVGGNTEAFF
TRBV28	many	TRBJ1-6	-	14	TGTGCCAGCAGCTCAGGGACACTCAATTCACCCCTCCACTTT	CASSSGTLNSPLHF
TRBV3-1	once	TRBJ2-3	-	13	TGTGCCAGCAGCAACCGGGGGTCAGATACGCAGTATTTT	CASSNRGSDTQYF
TRBV7-9	many	TRBJ2-7	-	14	TGTGCCAGCAGCTTAGCGCCGATGATCTACGAGCAGTACTTC	CASSLAPMIYEQYF
TRBV6-1	many	TRBJ2-7	-	13	TGTGCCAGCAGTGAAGCAGCGGCCTACGAGCAGTACTTC	CASSEAAAYEQYF
TRBV28	-	TRBJ1-5	TRBD1	15	TGTGCCAGAAGTTTATCGGACAGGGGACGCCAGCCCCAGCATTTT	CARSLSDRGRQPQHF
TRBV7-2	many	TRBJ1-1	-	13	TGTGCCAGCAGCTTTCAGCGACAGAACTCAGCTTTCTTT	CASSFQRQNSAFF
TRBV20-1	many	TRBJ1-4	-	14	TGCAGTGCTAGAATAATGGGGGAAAGGGAAAAACTGTTTTTT	CSARIMGEREKLFF
TRBV7-8	many	TRBJ2-3	TRBD1	15	TGTGCCAGCAGTTCTTGGGGACAGGGGGCCGATACGCAGTATTTT	CASSSWGQGADTQYF
TRBV7-8	many	TRBJ1-1	-	14	TGTGCCAGCAGCTTTAAGGGGTTGAACACTGAAGCTTTCTTT	CASSFKGLNTEAFF
TRBV10-1	-	TRBJ1-1	-	11	TGCGCCGGGAGGGGGGACGTTGAAGCTTTCTTT	CAGRGDVEAFF
TRBV2	few	TRBJ2-5	-	14	TGTGCCAGCAGTTCTAGCAATCACCCGGAGACCCAGTACTTC	CASSSSNHPETQYF
TRBV6-2/TRBV6-3	few	TRBJ2-1	-	16	TGTGCCAGCAGTTACCGAAACGGGGGGCTCGGAATTGAGCAGTTCTTC	CASSYRNGGLGIEQFF
TRBV5-1	many	TRBJ2-1	TRBD2	15	TGCGCCAGCAGCAGGACTAGCGGCGAGATCAATGAGCAGTTCTTC	CASSRTSGEINEQFF
TRBV20-1	few	TRBJ2-5	TRBD2	15	TGCAGTGCTAGAGCCAGAAGACTAGCGACAGAGACCCAGTACTTC	CSARARRLATETQYF
TRBV5-1	many	TRBJ1-4	-	15	TGCGCCAGCAGCTCCCGGGACTCTCGTGGTGAAAAACTGTTTTTT	CASSSRDSRGEKLFF
TRBV6-5	few	TRBJ1-1	-	15	TGTGCCAGCAGTTCCCCCGCGGTGGTCGGCACTGAAGCTTTCTTT	CASSSPAVVGTEAFF
TRBV9	many	TRBJ2-3	TRBD2	16	TGTGCCAGCAGCGTAGTTCCGGGCGGGGGGGCCGTTACGCAGTATTTT	CASSVVPGGGAVTQYF
TRBV12-3/TRBV12-4	-	TRBJ2-4	-	14	TGTGCCAGCACCTGGGCAAACTTCAAAAACATTCAGTACTTC	CASTWANFKNIQYF
TRBV28	many	TRBJ2-3	TRBD2	17	TGTGCCAGCATAGGGACTAGCGGGAGGGCCGGCACAGATACGCAGTATTTT	CASIGTSGRAGTDTQYF